This T cell receptor (beta chain) stems from a study of blood T cells in healthy people across ages. V was pared by 5 bases and J by 4 bases, with 11 bases between. The germline V gene has CDR1 MDHEN and CDR2 SYDVKM. The CDR3 runs 13 residues. Then a second PCR, running roughly 7 to 12 cycles, was carried out with a sample-barcoded 5' primer and a J-beta primer mix. TCRdb reprocessed the 5' RACE reads via MiXCR and lists one record per CDR3 protein. The sample consists of fewer than 2,000,000 distinct CDR3 sequences, about 32% of them appearing once. The chain joins TRBV28 to TRBJ2-5; D might be TRBD1 (6 bases). The source of this sequence is a woman in her thirties in good health. Sequenced input: blood. The CDR3 region is CASSNRAGETQYF. DNA for the CDR3: TGTGCCAGCAGTAACAGGGCGGGAGAGACCCAGTACTTC.